Sequencing of this T cell receptor beta chain was carried out in a study of technical replicates of blood from a handful of donors. Assay used: immunoSEQ multiplex PCR; TCRdb lists only in-frame clones, some missing. Among 50,000 to 65,000 clones listed, almost 95% were seen once. The V gene's germline CDR1 is ENHRY and CDR2 SYGVKD. The V and J ends lost 10 bases and 7 bases, in that order; junction bases with no gene match: 9. This CDR3 comprises 15 residues. The gene calls are TRBV10-3 and TRBJ2-1, with 14 bases matching TRBD2. The receptor's source is a human donor in good health. Some clones in this sample may be carry-over from other donors' samples. Sequenced: PBMCs. The CDR3 protein is CATGGTSGRTNEQFF. CDR3 sequence (DNA): TGTGCCACCGGAGGGACTAGCGGGAGAACGAATGAGCAGTTCTTC.